The 21 T cell receptor beta chains listed next were all sequenced from one sample in a study of CD8 T cells in Susac syndrome. RNA totalling about 0.45 to 1 ug underwent reverse transcription with random hexamers. TCRdb re-analysed the immunoSEQ multiplex PCR reads in MiXCR, keeping a single row per CDR3 protein. The top ten hold roughly 0.12% of the sample, which has approximately 160,000 distinct CDR3 sequences, around 95% seen once. Input material: CD4+ T cells from PBMCs. These receptors were collected from a human donor with Susac syndrome.

The J gene is TRBJ2-5, the V gene TRBV5-1, with 8 positions matching TRBD2. V dropped 4 bases and J dropped 5; count of bases not matched to a gene: 7. CDR3 length: 14 amino acids. Germline CDR1 SGHRS, CDR2 YFSETQ. The CDR3 reads CASSAKRGLETQYF. The CDR3 DNA is TGCGCCAGCAGCGCCAAGCGGGGGTTGGAGACCCAGTACTTC.

V gene TRBV29-1 combines with J gene TRBJ2-5, with D hard to call. Looked up from germline, CDR1 is SQVTM and CDR2 is ANQGSEA. The CDR3 consists of 13 residues. With 6 bases removed from V and 3 bases from J, the gap between germline ends came to 14 bases. The CDR3 here is CSVEHWIEETQYF. The CDR3 DNA follows: TGCAGCGTCGAACATTGGATTGAAGAGACCCAGTACTTC. Full variable domain (remainder filled in from reference TRBV29-1 and TRBJ2-5): SAVISQKPSRDICQRGTSLTIQCQVDSQVTMMFWYRQQPGQSLTLIATANQGSEATYESGFVIDKFPISRPNLTFSTLTVSNMSPEDSSIYLCSVEHWIEETQYFGPGTRLLVL.

The V and J genes are TRBV20-1 and TRBJ2-2; TRBD1 matches 7 bases. Germline V gene data show CDR1 as DFQATT and CDR2 as SNEGSKA (reference sequence). This CDR3 contains 16 residues. V lost 3 bases and J lost 7; bases outside the gene matches: 14. The CDR3 here is CSASHRGRIGIGELFF. DNA of the CDR3: TGCAGTGCTAGTCACAGGGGACGAATAGGGATCGGGGAGCTGTTTTTT.

In its sample, this clonotype was seen once. The chain has TRBV29-1 and TRBJ2-7, with D perhaps given as TRBD1 or TRBD2 (5 bases each). This CDR3 has 10 amino acids. Trimming stripped 7 bases from V and 6 bases from J, with 10 bases between. Germline CDR1 is SQVTM and CDR2 is ANQGSEA. Here the CDR3 reads CSARGIEQYF. The CDR3 DNA reads TGCAGCGCCCGGGGCATCGAGCAGTACTTC.

This clonotype has only one observation. The chain carries TRBV15 and TRBJ1-1; D is ambiguous. The ends were cut back, 0 bases at V and 5 bases at J, with 10 bases in the middle. The CDR3 is 14 amino acids. Germline V gene data show CDR1 as LNHNV and CDR2 as YYDKDF (reference sequence). Here the CDR3 DNA reads TGTGCCACCAGCAGAGACATCGGGCCTACTGAAGCTTTCTTT. Its protein product is CATSRDIGPTEAFF. Filled out from reference TRBV15 and TRBJ1-1, the complete variable domain reads DAMVIQNPRYQVTQFGKPVTLSCSQTLNHNVMYWYQQKSSQAPKLLFHYYDKDFNNEADTPDNFQSRRPNTSFCFLDIRSPGLGDTAMYLCATSRDIGPTEAFFGQGTRLTVV.

CDR3 nucleotide sequence: TGTGCCAGCAGTTCCCGTGGGGGGTACACAGATACGCAGTATTTT. Residues: CASSSRGGYTDTQYF. The chain is built from TRBV28 and TRBJ2-3; tentatively, D is TRBD2 (6 bases). V was clipped by 4 bases and J by 2 bases, with 13 bases between them. CDR1 is MDHEN and CDR2 is SYDVKM in the germline V gene. The CDR3 is 15 amino acids.

This rearrangement joins TRBV20-1 to TRBJ2-7; the D gene is possibly TRBD1 (6 bases). Germline V lookup: CDR1 DFQATT, CDR2 SNEGSKA (reference sequence). Trimming removed 3 bases at V and 2 bases at J, with 11 bases between. This CDR3 is 13 amino acids long. CDR3 loop: CSARKDSAYEQYF. The CDR3 coding sequence is TGCAGTGCTAGGAAGGACAGCGCCTACGAGCAGTACTTC.

The chain uses TRBV7-9 and TRBJ2-7, with D hard to call. Trimming removed 5 bases from V and 5 bases from J, with 13 bases in between. The length of the CDR3 is 13 residues. Germline values: CDR1 SEHNR, CDR2 FQNEAQ (reference sequence). The CDR3: CASSIDPLHEQYF. Written as DNA, the CDR3 is TGTGCCAGCAGCATCGACCCTCTCCACGAGCAGTACTTC.

The chain has TRBV30 and TRBJ1-2, with D possibly TRBD1 on 6 matching bases. V was shortened by 4 bases and J by 6 bases, with 9 bases between the two germline ends. The CDR3 has 11 amino acids. Looked up from germline, CDR1 is GTSNPN and CDR2 is SVGIG (reference sequence). The CDR3 DNA follows: TGTGCCTGGATAGCAGGGGATGGCTACACCTTC. Translated, it gives CAWIAGDGYTF.

The chain has TRBV20-1 and TRBJ1-5; a weak D match, TRBD1 (5 bases). Trimming removed 3 bases at V and 7 bases at J, with 10 bases between. Germline V gene data show CDR1 as DFQATT and CDR2 as SNEGSKA (reference sequence). The CDR3 is made up of 12 amino acids. The CDR3, as DNA: TGCAGTGCTAGGCTGCAGGGCCAGCCCCAGCATTTT. Translating gives CSARLQGQPQHF.

The V and J genes are TRBV18 and TRBJ2-5; D unresolved. The germline CDR1 and CDR2 sequences are KGHSH and LQKENI. CDR3 length: 13 residues. V was cut by 3 bases and J by 3 bases, with 8 bases left in between. The CDR3, as DNA: TGTGCCAGCTCACCGGCCCCGAAAGAGACCCAGTACTTC. It is translated as CASSPAPKETQYF.

This chain uses TRBV5-1 with TRBJ2-3; maybe TRBD1 (6 bases). Trimming cost V 2 bases and J 10 bases, with 20 bases left between them. Germline lookup yields CDR1 SGHRS and CDR2 YFSETQ. CDR3 length equals 15 residues. The CDR3 reads CASSFLAGQSEAQYF. CDR3 coding DNA: TGCGCCAGCAGCTTCTTAGCAGGACAGAGTGAAGCGCAGTATTTT.

The chain carries TRBV4-1 and TRBJ1-2; 7 bases map to TRBD1. With 0 bases clipped from V and 8 bases from J, the junction kept 12 bases outside the gene matches. The CDR3 contains 16 residues. Germline CDR1 is MGHRA and CDR2 is YSYEKL. The DNA for the CDR3 is TGCGCCAGCAGCCAAGACGGGGGGAACAGGGGTTTCGGCTACACCTTC. Residues: CASSQDGGNRGFGYTF.

The J gene is TRBJ1-2, the V gene TRBV7-2; TRBD1 agrees at 7 bases. The CDR3 length is 13 residues. Germline V gives CDR1 SGHTA, CDR2 FQGNSA. V dropped 5 bases and J dropped 8; count of bases not matched to a gene: 8. In nucleotides, the CDR3 is TGTGCCAGCAGCCCCGCGACAGGGAGCGGCTACACCTTC. This encodes CASSPATGSGYTF. Combining the CDR3 with reference TRBV7-2 and TRBJ1-2 gives the whole variable domain GAGVSQSPSNKVTEKGKDVELRCDPISGHTALYWYRQSLGQGLEFLIYFQGNSAPDKSGLPSDRFSAERTGGSVSTLTIQRTQQEDSAVYLCASSPATGSGYTFGSGTRLTVV.

The genes are TRBV29-1 and TRBJ2-3, with D perhaps matching TRBD2 (6 bases). CDR1 and CDR2 from the germline V gene are SQVTM and ANQGSEA. This CDR3 spans 16 amino acids. V shed 4 bases and J shed 7 bases, with 24 bases lying between them. The CDR3 loop is CSVGGVQKGKTYTQYF. The CDR3 DNA sequence: TGCAGCGTTGGCGGGGTGCAAAAGGGGAAAACATATACGCAGTATTTT.

The gene calls are TRBV20-1 and TRBJ2-3; D is perhaps TRBD2 (5 bases). Trimming removed 5 bases at V and 0 bases at J, with 27 bases between. The CDR3 is 19 residues long. The V gene's germline CDR1 is DFQATT and CDR2 SNEGSKA (reference sequence). This chain's CDR3 is CSAGNPSGLAWFSTDTQYF. The CDR3 DNA sequence: TGCAGTGCTGGGAACCCTTCCGGACTCGCCTGGTTTAGCACAGATACGCAGTATTTT.

The chain couples TRBV30 to TRBJ1-1; the D is unclear. Germline V gives CDR1 GTSNPN, CDR2 SVGIG (reference sequence). V shed 0 bases and J shed 5 bases, with 13 bases lying between them. The CDR3 length is 14 residues. CDR3 region: CAWSVLEGSTEAFF. As DNA, the CDR3 is TGTGCCTGGAGTGTTCTAGAGGGCAGTACTGAAGCTTTCTTT. Using reference TRBV30 and TRBJ1-1 for the parts outside the CDR3, the full variable domain is SQTIHQWPATLVQPVGSPLSLECTVEGTSNPNLYWYRQAAGRGLQLLFYSVGIGQISSEVPQNLSASRPQDRQFILSSKKLLLSDSGFYLCAWSVLEGSTEAFFGQGTRLTVV.

The chain combines TRBV28 with TRBJ1-5; D is unclear. CDR3 length: 12 residues. Germline CDR1 is MDHEN and CDR2 is SYDVKM. V was clipped by 7 bases and J by 0 bases, with 4 bases between them. The chain's CDR3 is CASTDSNQPQHF. CDR3 DNA sequence: TGTGCCAGCACGGATAGCAATCAGCCCCAGCATTTT.

V usage is TRBV30 and J usage is TRBJ2-2, with D unclear. Trimming removed 3 bases from V and 6 bases from J, with 8 bases in between. CDR1 and CDR2 (germline): GTSNPN, SVGIG (reference sequence). This CDR3 has 12 residues. CDR3 residues: CAWSFFSGELFF. The CDR3 DNA sequence: TGTGCCTGGAGCTTTTTCTCCGGGGAGCTGTTTTTT.

The chain has TRBV7-9 and TRBJ2-1; D is unclear. Germline V lookup: CDR1 SEHNR, CDR2 FQNEAQ (reference sequence). V shed 1 base and J shed 6 bases, with 4 bases lying between them. CDR3 size: 12 residues. CDR3 nucleotides: TGTGCCAGCAGCTTAGTGGCCAATGAGCAGTTCTTC. As protein: CASSLVANEQFF.

This chain joins TRBV20-1 and TRBJ1-6; 8 nucleotides agree with TRBD1. Germline trimming cut 5 bases from V and 7 bases from J; bases unmatched to any gene: 13. From germline, CDR1 is DFQATT and CDR2 SNEGSKA (reference sequence). The CDR3 runs to 16 residues. The CDR3 sequence: CSASLRGRESNSPLHF. The CDR3 DNA follows: TGCAGTGCTTCCCTCAGGGGGCGGGAGTCCAATTCACCCCTCCACTTT.